Shown below are 27 T cell receptor beta chains from a single sample sequenced in a study of cytomegalovirus exposure and HLA in healthy donors. In the PCR, 60 Vbeta and 13 Jbeta primers were used. Libraries were prepared by immunoSEQ multiplex PCR; TCRdb keeps only in-frame clonotypes and omits some of them. The profile covers some 160,000 clones, with 65% to 90% appearing a single time and under 6.5% taken by the ten largest. The sequencing input was PBMCs. The receptors derive from a man aged 50 to 60 in good health and CMV-seropositive.

In this sample, this clone turned up many times. The genes are TRBV11-2 and TRBJ2-4; possibly TRBD2 for D (5 bases). Germline-derived CDR1 and CDR2 are SGHAT and FQNNGV. The ends were cut back, 1 base at V and 3 bases at J, with 10 bases in the middle. The CDR3 is 15 residues long. Here the CDR3 DNA reads TGTGCCAGCAGCTTAGGAGGGAGAAGCAAAAACATTCAGTACTTC. The encoded protein is CASSLGGRSKNIQYF.

This CDR3 reads CASSPAGGGQGLNEKLFF. CDR3 sequence (DNA): TGTGCCAGCAGCCCCGCCGGAGGGGGACAGGGACTTAATGAAAAACTGTTTTTT. The J gene is TRBJ1-4, the V gene TRBV7-9; 9 bases fit TRBD1. Germline CDR1 is SEHNR and CDR2 is FQNEAQ (reference sequence). The CDR3 has 18 residues. Unmatched junction bases numbered 14, after V lost 5 bases and J lost 4 bases.

The V gene is TRBV9, the J gene TRBJ1-2; D not certain. V lost 3 bases and J lost 1, with 13 bases in between. There are 15 residues in the CDR3. Per the germline V gene, CDR1 is SGDLS and CDR2 is YYNGEE. This chain's CDR3 is CASSEGAPVNYGYTF. The CDR3 DNA sequence: TGTGCCAGCAGCGAGGGAGCCCCCGTTAACTATGGCTACACCTTC.

The gene calls are TRBV4-1 and TRBJ1-6; D may be TRBD1 (6 bases). The ends were cut back, 1 base at V and 7 bases at J, with 8 bases in the middle. The CDR3 is 14 amino acids. Germline V gene data show CDR1 as MGHRA and CDR2 as YSYEKL. The CDR3 loop reads CASSQGQGNSPLHF. As DNA, the CDR3 is TGCGCCAGCAGCCAAGGGCAGGGGAATTCACCCCTCCACTTT.

The CDR3 loop is CASSSGGTRTEAFF. CDR3 coding DNA: TGTGCCAGCAGTTCGGGGGGCACCCGCACTGAAGCTTTCTTT. The chain is built from TRBV27 and TRBJ1-1; D perhaps matches TRBD1 (6 bases). From germline, CDR1 is MNHEY and CDR2 SMNVEV (reference sequence). V lost 4 bases and J lost 4, with 13 bases in between. The CDR3 loop spans 14 amino acids.

V is TRBV4-1 and J is TRBJ2-3; 8 nucleotides line up with TRBD1. V lost 5 bases and J lost 6; bases outside the gene matches: 10. CDR3 length equals 15 residues. CDR1 is MGHRA, CDR2 YSYEKL, per germline. The CDR3 nucleotides are TGCGCCAGCAGCACGGACAGGGTTTTATCGGATACGCAGTATTTT. Protein product: CASSTDRVLSDTQYF.

The chain is built from TRBV18 and TRBJ2-3; a weak D match, TRBD2 (5 bases). V was pared by 3 bases and J by 4 bases, with 8 bases between. Germline V gives CDR1 KGHSH, CDR2 LQKENI. The length of the CDR3 is 13 residues. The CDR3 bases are TGTGCCAGCTCACCGGACTTCGCAGATACGCAGTATTTT. Protein sequence: CASSPDFADTQYF.

The genes are TRBV28 and TRBJ2-7, with D unclear. The V gene lost 6 bases and the J gene lost 4 bases, with 7 bases spanning the gap. CDR1 is MDHEN, CDR2 SYDVKM, per germline. This CDR3 comprises 11 residues. CDR3 region: CASRTSYEQYF. The CDR3 nucleotides read TGTGCCAGCAGAACAAGTTACGAGCAGTACTTC.

The J gene is TRBJ2-3, the V gene TRBV2; 9 bases fit TRBD2. Trimming at V came to 3 bases and at J to 6 bases, leaving 10 bases not matched to a gene. Germline V lookup: CDR1 SNHLY, CDR2 FYNNEI. The CDR3 extends over 16 amino acids. CDR3 region: CASSDASSGMGDTQYF. The CDR3 DNA is TGTGCCAGCAGTGACGCGTCTAGCGGGATGGGGGATACGCAGTATTTT.

V and J are TRBV11-2 and TRBJ1-1; D not certain. This CDR3 spans 13 amino acids. Germline V lookup: CDR1 SGHAT, CDR2 FQNNGV. V shed 3 bases and J shed 2 bases, with 7 bases lying between them. This chain's CDR3 is CASSFGLNTEAFF. The CDR3 region has the DNA TGTGCCAGCAGCTTCGGTTTAAACACTGAAGCTTTCTTT. The full variable domain, in which reference TRBV11-2 and TRBJ1-1 provide the parts outside the CDR3, is EAGVAQSPRYKIIEKRQSVAFWCNPISGHATLYWYQQILGQGPKLLIQFQNNGVVDDSQLPKDRFSAERLKGVDSTLKIQPAKLEDSAVYLCASSFGLNTEAFFGQGTRLTVV.

V gene TRBV27 combines with J gene TRBJ2-7; maybe TRBD2 (5 bases). The germline gives CDR1 MNHEY, CDR2 SMNVEV (reference sequence). The CDR3 is 14 amino acids. Trimming pared 2 bases from V and 3 bases from J, leaving 11 bases between. The DNA for the CDR3 is TGTGCCAGCAGTTTAATGGGAGTATTCTACGAGCAGTACGTC. Translation: CASSLMGVFYEQYV.

V and J are TRBV5-1 and TRBJ2-5; the match to TRBD1 covers 9 bases. The last part of the DNA fits TRBJ2-7 better; the J call may be wrong. The CDR3 runs to 14 residues. CDR1 is SGHRS and CDR2 is YFSETQ in the germline V gene. CDR3 sequence (DNA): TGCGCCAGCAGCCCCGGGACAGGGAACTACGAGCAGTACTTC. Translating it yields CASSPGTGNYEQYF.

The V call is TRBV5-4, the J call TRBJ2-3; D is possibly TRBD2 (6 bases). CDR3 size: 14 residues. Between the trimmed V and J ends, which lost 3 bases and 5 bases, there was a span of 13 bases. Germline CDR1 and CDR2: SGHNT and YYREEE (reference sequence). CDR3 DNA sequence: TGTGCCAGCAGCTCGGGGGATCGAAGAGATACGCAGTATTTT. Amino acids: CASSSGDRRDTQYF.

The genes are TRBV5-4 and TRBJ2-5; tentative D call: TRBD2 (6 bases). The DNA matches TRBJ2-7 better at its end, which makes the J call doubtful. The CDR3 contains 15 residues. Germline CDR1 SGHNT, CDR2 YYREEE (reference sequence). The CDR3 sequence is CASSLGQGGFNEQYF. CDR3 DNA sequence: TGTGCCAGCAGCTTGGGGCAGGGAGGTTTTAACGAGCAGTACTTC.

The V and J genes are TRBV5-6 and TRBJ2-7, with 8 nucleotides matching TRBD2. V lost 4 bases and J lost 2; bases outside the gene matches: 8. Germline CDR1 SGHDT, CDR2 YYEEEE. The CDR3 runs to 15 residues. CDR3 sequence: CASSPSGGHTYEQYV. As DNA, the CDR3 is TGTGCCAGCAGCCCCTCGGGAGGGCACACCTACGAGCAGTACGTC.

The chain recombines TRBV7-9 with TRBJ2-2; tentative D call: TRBD2 (5 bases). Germline V gene sequence: CDR1 SEHNR, CDR2 FQNEAQ (reference sequence). The CDR3 extends over 15 amino acids. V lost 0 bases and J lost 8, with 13 bases in between. Here the CDR3 reads CASSLAASRSGELFF. In DNA form, the CDR3 reads TGTGCCAGCAGCTTAGCGGCTAGCCGGTCAGGGGAGCTGTTTTTT. Filled out from reference TRBV7-9 and TRBJ2-2, the complete variable domain reads DTGVSQNPRHKITKRGQNVTFRCDPISEHNRLYWYRQTLGQGPEFLTYFQNEAQLEKSRLLSDRFSAERPKGSFSTLEIQRTEQGDSAMYLCASSLAASRSGELFFGEGSRLTVL.

The chain links TRBV10-2 to TRBJ1-1, with D possibly TRBD1 on 5 matching bases. Germline V gene lookup returns CDR1 WSHSY and CDR2 SAAADI. V was clipped by 3 bases and J by 4 bases, with 15 bases between them. The CDR3 totals 15 residues. The CDR3 DNA reads TGCGCCAGCAGTGACGGGGGGTTTAGCAGCACTGAAGCTTTCTTT. Its translation is CASSDGGFSSTEAFF.

The rearrangement links TRBV11-2 to TRBJ2-7, with D possibly matching TRBD2 (6 bases). The V gene lost 0 bases and the J gene lost 3 bases, with 15 bases spanning the gap. Germline V gene data show CDR1 as SGHAT and CDR2 as FQNNGV. There are 16 residues in the CDR3. The CDR3 loop is CASSLEGWGDDYEQYV. CDR3 bases: TGTGCCAGCAGCTTAGAAGGGTGGGGGGACGACTACGAGCAGTACGTC.

The rearrangement uses TRBV5-1 and TRBJ1-6; 9 nucleotides align to TRBD1. Germline values: CDR1 SGHRS, CDR2 YFSETQ. This CDR3 contains 13 residues. V lost 10 bases, J lost 8 bases, and 7 bases stayed unmatched. The CDR3 coding sequence is TGCGCCGGGCCGGGACAGGGAGATTCACCCCTCCACTTT. Its protein is CAGPGQGDSPLHF.

This chain links TRBV20-1 with TRBJ2-1; D possibly corresponds to TRBD2 (6 bases). CDR3 length equals 11 residues. V lost 5 bases to trimming and J lost 8 bases, with 10 bases between them. The germline CDR1 and CDR2 sequences are DFQATT and SNEGSKA (reference sequence). DNA of the CDR3: TGCAGTGCTTTTCGGAGGGATGAGCAGTTCTTC. This gives the protein CSAFRRDEQFF.

The chain couples TRBV6-6 to TRBJ2-1; TRBD1 matches at 9 bases. Germline V gene data show CDR1 as MNHNY and CDR2 as SVGAGI (reference sequence). CDR3 length: 14 residues. J lost 9 bases, V lost 1 base, and 4 bases had no gene match. The CDR3 DNA reads TGTGCCAGCAGTTACTTACAGGGGGCCCTTGAGCAGTTCTTC. It translates to CASSYLQGALEQFF.

The CDR3 sequence is CASSLGDSLGGYGYTF. The DNA of the CDR3 is TGCGCCAGCAGCTTGGGGGACAGCCTAGGAGGCTATGGCTACACCTTC. J is TRBJ1-2 and V is TRBV5-1, with 7 bases identical to TRBD1. The junction had 9 bases not matched to a gene; V was cut back by 0 bases and J by 4 bases. The CDR3 spans 16 residues. Germline V gives CDR1 SGHRS, CDR2 YFSETQ.

The chain has TRBV29-1 and TRBJ1-3; 8 bases are shared with TRBD1. Per germline, CDR1 SQVTM and CDR2 ANQGSEA. This CDR3 spans 14 amino acids. With V trimmed by 4 bases and J by 0 bases, 2 bases remained unmatched. CDR3 sequence: CSVAGGVSGNTIYF. The CDR3 nucleotides are TGCAGCGTTGCAGGGGGCGTCTCTGGAAACACCATATATTTT.

The rearrangement joins TRBV15 to TRBJ2-3, with a weak D call TRBD2 (6 bases). CDR1 is LNHNV, CDR2 YYDKDF, per germline (reference sequence). This CDR3 is 15 amino acids long. V was pared by 0 bases and J by 2 bases, with 9 bases between. CDR3 sequence: CATSRDPGLTDTQYF. Here the CDR3 DNA reads TGTGCCACCAGCAGAGATCCGGGACTCACAGATACGCAGTATTTT.

The V and J genes are TRBV7-9 and TRBJ2-1, with 8 bases identical to TRBD2. This CDR3 spans 15 amino acids. Per germline, CDR1 SEHNR and CDR2 FQNEAQ (reference sequence). The ends lost 1 base at V and 7 bases at J; junction bases unmatched: 6. In DNA, the CDR3 is TGTGCCAGCAGCTTAGGAACGGGAGGGACAAATGAGCAGTTCTTC. Protein sequence: CASSLGTGGTNEQFF. Full variable domain (missing parts from reference TRBV7-9 and TRBJ2-1): DTGVSQNPRHKITKRGQNVTFRCDPISEHNRLYWYRQTLGQGPEFLTYFQNEAQLEKSRLLSDRFSAERPKGSFSTLEIQRTEQGDSAMYLCASSLGTGGTNEQFFGPGTRLTVL.

CDR3 region: CASSERRYTGELFF. The CDR3, as DNA: TGTGCCAGCAGTGAGCGCAGGTACACCGGGGAGCTGTTTTTT. The rearrangement uses TRBV25-1 and TRBJ2-2; D is undetermined. Germline V gene lookup returns CDR1 MGHDK and CDR2 SYGVNS. V lost 3 bases, J lost 3 bases, and 8 bases lay in between. The CDR3 length is 14 residues.

V usage is TRBV5-1 and J usage is TRBJ1-2, with D unclear. The CDR3 contains 13 residues. V shed 0 bases and J shed 2 bases, with 5 bases lying between them. Germline V gene lookup returns CDR1 SGHRS and CDR2 YFSETQ. CDR3 sequence (DNA): TGCGCCAGCAGCTTGGTAGTGAACTATGGCTACACCTTC. It codes for CASSLVVNYGYTF.